The 28 T cell receptor beta chains presented below share a single source sample, sequenced in a study of T-cell memory formation after mild COVID-19. TCRdb itself ran the 5' RACE reads through MiXCR, one entry per CDR3 protein. This repertoire shows just over 60,000 distinct CDR3 sequences, around 10% found once; its top ten account for approximately 1%. Sequenced: PBMCs or a T cell subset sorted from them (not recorded which). Receptors were obtained from a man aged 18 to 30 who had mild COVID-19 (a few samples of this study predate the infection). Cell type and time point are not known.

The chain couples TRBV5-4 to TRBJ1-1, with D perhaps matching TRBD1 (5 bases). The CDR3 spans 13 residues. Germline CDR1 SGHNT, CDR2 YYREEE (reference sequence). The V end lost 5 bases, the J end lost 1 base, and 9 bases lay between the germline ends. The CDR3 DNA reads TGTGCCAGCAGGTCACAGGCGAACACTGAAGCTTTCTTT. Encoded protein: CASRSQANTEAFF. Variable domain in full (rest from reference TRBV5-4 and TRBJ1-1): ETGVTQSPTHLIKTRGQQVTLRCSSQSGHNTVSWYQQALGQGPQFIFQYYREEENGRGNFPPRFSGLQFPNYSSELNVNALELDDSALYLCASRSQANTEAFFGQGTRLTVV.

This clonotype was detected many times. This chain links TRBV29-1 with TRBJ2-5; 11 nucleotides align to TRBD2. V was clipped by 5 bases and J by 7 bases; unmatched bases: 15. The CDR3 length is 16 residues. From germline, CDR1 is SQVTM and CDR2 ANQGSEA. DNA of the CDR3: TGCAGCGTTAATCTAGCGGGGGGCGCTTATAAGGGGACCCAGTACTTC. Residues: CSVNLAGGAYKGTQYF.

There are many counts of this clonotype. The V call is TRBV5-1, the J call TRBJ1-1, with D possibly being TRBD1 (5 bases). Germline loops: CDR1 SGHRS, CDR2 YFSETQ. V was pared by 0 bases and J by 5 bases, with 11 bases between. The CDR3 spans 14 residues. The CDR3 DNA sequence: TGCGCCAGCAGCTTGGAAACATGGGGGACTGAAGCTTTCTTT. This codes for CASSLETWGTEAFF.

The rearrangement uses TRBV30 and TRBJ2-7; the D gene is possibly TRBD2 (5 bases). V gave up 2 bases and J gave up 1 base, with 12 bases separating them. Per the germline V gene, CDR1 is GTSNPN and CDR2 is SVGIG (reference sequence). The CDR3 runs 14 residues. CDR3 nucleotides: TGTGCCTGGAGTCAGTTACGGGGTTCCTACGAGCAGTACTTC. This translates into CAWSQLRGSYEQYF.

The gene calls are TRBV4-1 and TRBJ2-1; D remains ambiguous. Trimming removed 8 bases at V and 9 bases at J, with 14 bases between. Germline V gene lookup returns CDR1 MGHRA and CDR2 YSYEKL. The CDR3 runs 12 residues. CDR3 amino acids: CASHGGWGEQFF. As DNA, the CDR3 is TGCGCCAGCCATGGTGGATGGGGTGAGCAGTTCTTC.

V is TRBV30 and J is TRBJ2-7; D is perhaps TRBD2 (7 bases). CDR3 size: 14 residues. Trimming left V 4 bases short and J 3 bases short, with 16 bases between. Germline values: CDR1 GTSNPN, CDR2 SVGIG (reference sequence). Written as DNA, the CDR3 is TGTGCCTGGACGGGGGGCACTTTATTCTACGAGCAGTACTTC. Translating it yields CAWTGGTLFYEQYF.

This chain uses TRBV20-1 with TRBJ1-1; weak D call: TRBD1 (6 bases). This CDR3 contains 12 residues. CDR1 is DFQATT and CDR2 is SNEGSKA in the germline V gene (reference sequence). Trimming pared 7 bases from V and 11 bases from J, leaving 20 bases between. CDR3 DNA: TGCAGTGTAAGGGCAGGGGTTAATGTGGCTTTCTTT. Its protein product is CSVRAGVNVAFF.

In this sample, this clonotype turned up many times. This chain connects TRBV5-1 to TRBJ2-3; D gene ambiguous. Germline-derived CDR1 and CDR2 are SGHRS and YFSETQ. V shed 5 bases and J shed 1 base, with 8 bases lying between them. The CDR3 is 13 residues long. This chain's CDR3 is CASRGEGTDTQYF. The DNA for the CDR3 is TGCGCCAGCAGGGGCGAGGGCACAGATACGCAGTATTTT.

This clonotype was seen only a few times. At one end the junction does not follow the germline gene, possibly because of a read error. V and J are TRBV7-7 and TRBJ2-5; no reliable D call. This CDR3 is 14 amino acids long. The V gene's germline CDR1 is SSHAT and CDR2 FNYEAQ (reference sequence). CDR3 coding DNA: TGTGCTAGCAGCCAGCTTGCTACCGGAGAGACCCAGTACTTC. It specifies CASSQLATGETQYF.

This clonotype was recorded at least ten times. The chain links TRBV15 to TRBJ2-5, with D possibly TRBD1 on 5 matching bases. Germline CDR1 reads LNHNV; CDR2 reads YYDKDF (reference sequence). CDR3 length equals 12 residues. Between the trimmed V and J ends, which lost 3 bases and 4 bases, there was a span of 6 bases. The DNA for the CDR3 is TGTGCCACCAGCAGGGACATAGAGACCCAGTACTTC. Its protein is CATSRDIETQYF. The full variable domain, its missing parts supplied by reference TRBV15 and TRBJ2-5, is DAMVIQNPRYQVTQFGKPVTLSCSQTLNHNVMYWYQQKSSQAPKLLFHYYDKDFNNEADTPDNFQSRRPNTSFCFLDIRSPGLGDTAMYLCATSRDIETQYFGPGTRLLVL.

This clonotype came up a few times. The chain carries TRBV7-3 and TRBJ2-7; perhaps TRBD2 as D (5 bases). Germline values: CDR1 SGHTA, CDR2 FQGTGA. The V and J ends lost 5 bases and 4 bases respectively, with 12 bases between them. The CDR3 has 13 residues. The CDR3 bases are TGTGCCAGCAGCCCCCAGACTACTTACGAGCAGTACGTC. Its translation: CASSPQTTYEQYV.

The rearrangement joins TRBV5-1 to TRBJ2-5; possible D gene TRBD1, 6 bases. The CDR3 is made up of 13 amino acids. The V end lost 4 bases, the J end lost 2 bases, and 9 bases lay between the germline ends. The germline V gene has CDR1 SGHRS and CDR2 YFSETQ. The CDR3 DNA is TGCGCCAGCAGCGGGACACCTCAAGAGACCCAGTACTTC. Translating gives CASSGTPQETQYF.

This clonotype was seen only a few times. The V and J genes are TRBV5-1 and TRBJ2-2, with D uncertain. Germline V gene data show CDR1 as SGHRS and CDR2 as YFSETQ. Trimming left V 2 bases short and J 3 bases short, with 5 bases between. This CDR3 region has 13 residues. The CDR3 loop reads CASSFEYTGELFF. Here the CDR3 DNA reads TGCGCCAGCAGCTTCGAATACACCGGGGAGCTGTTTTTT. The whole variable domain, filled in from reference TRBV5-1 and TRBJ2-2, reads KAGVTQTPRYLIKTRGQQVTLSCSPISGHRSVSWYQQTPGQGLQFLFEYFSETQRNKGNFPGRFSGRQFSNSRSEMNVSTLELGDSALYLCASSFEYTGELFFGEGSRLTVL.

The J gene is TRBJ2-2, the V gene TRBV12-3 or TRBV12-4; 8 bases line up with TRBD1. J gave up 6 bases and V 0 bases, and 3 bases lay outside the gene matches. This CDR3 spans 15 amino acids. DNA of the CDR3: TGTGCCAGCAGTTTAGCGCTCAGGGGGCCCGGGGAGCTGTTTTTT. It specifies CASSLALRGPGELFF.

This clonotype was observed a handful of times. The genes are TRBV4-1 and TRBJ2-7, with 7 positions matching TRBD2. This CDR3 spans 14 amino acids. CDR1 and CDR2 from the germline V gene are MGHRA and YSYEKL. The junction had 8 bases not matched to a gene; V was cut back by 4 bases and J by 5 bases. CDR3 bases: TGCGCCAGCAGCCTAACCGGGACTAAGGACGAGCAGTACGTC. Translating it yields CASSLTGTKDEQYV.

This clonotype was found a few times. The J gene is TRBJ2-5, the V gene TRBV7-2; 8 positions match TRBD1. With V trimmed by 6 bases and J by 4 bases, 7 bases remained unmatched. Germline CDR1 is SGHTA and CDR2 is FQGNSA. This CDR3 contains 14 residues. CDR3 amino acids: CASSRRQGRETQYF. The CDR3 DNA reads TGTGCCAGCAGTCGAAGACAGGGGAGAGAGACCCAGTACTTC.

In its sample, this clonotype was seen a few times. The rearrangement joins TRBV27 to TRBJ1-6; 7 bases map to TRBD1. Germline V gene lookup returns CDR1 MNHEY and CDR2 SMNVEV (reference sequence). V trimming: 8 bases; J trimming: 7 bases; junction bases outside the gene matches: 2. This CDR3 comprises 12 residues. CDR3 in amino acids: CASADRNSPLHF. The CDR3, as DNA: TGTGCCAGCGCGGACAGGAATTCACCCCTCCACTTT.

Ten or more counts support this clonotype. V usage is TRBV5-1 and J usage is TRBJ2-5; tentatively, D is TRBD1 or TRBD2 (5 bases each). The CDR3 runs to 13 residues. Trimming cost V 5 bases and J 5 bases, with 13 bases left between them. Germline-derived CDR1 and CDR2 are SGHRS and YFSETQ. As DNA, the CDR3 is TGCGCCAGCAGTCCCGGGGCGACGGAGACCCAGTACTTC. Protein: CASSPGATETQYF.

The chain is built from TRBV7-2 and TRBJ2-3; D ambiguous. Germline V lookup: CDR1 SGHTA, CDR2 FQGNSA. Between the trimmed V and J ends, which lost 1 base and 1 base, there was a span of 6 bases. This CDR3 comprises 14 residues. The chain's CDR3 is CASSLGAGTDTQYF. CDR3 coding DNA: TGTGCCAGCAGCTTAGGGGCGGGCACAGATACGCAGTATTTT.

The chain carries TRBV11-2 and TRBJ2-7, with D possibly called TRBD1 or TRBD2 (5 bases each). CDR1 SGHAT and CDR2 FQNNGV come from the germline V gene. Trimming shortened V by 3 bases and J by 6 bases, and 15 bases separated the two germline ends. The CDR3 is 14 amino acids. DNA of the CDR3: TGTGCCAGCAGCTTGGACACGGGATGGTTCGAGCAGTACTTC. This encodes CASSLDTGWFEQYF.

A few counts support this clonotype. This chain connects TRBV7-2 to TRBJ2-3, with 8 bases matching TRBD2. The CDR3 is 15 amino acids. Germline values: CDR1 SGHTA, CDR2 FQGNSA. The trim removed 5 bases at V and 6 bases at J, leaving 10 bases unmatched. The CDR3 sequence: CASSLGGLVRDTQYF. In DNA form, the CDR3 reads TGTGCCAGCAGCCTCGGGGGACTAGTTAGGGATACGCAGTATTTT.

This clonotype was detected a few times. The CDR3 region has the DNA TGCAGTGCTGTACAGGGGAGCAATCAGCCCCAGCATTTT. Protein: CSAVQGSNQPQHF. This sequence joins TRBV20-1 and TRBJ1-5; 7 positions agree with TRBD1. V was pared by 5 bases and J by 1 base, with 2 bases of the junction left unmatched. CDR1 is DFQATT, CDR2 SNEGSKA, per germline (reference sequence). CDR3 size: 13 residues.

This clonotype has only a few counts. This chain links TRBV5-1 with TRBJ1-1; D perhaps matches TRBD1 (6 bases). Looked up from germline, CDR1 is SGHRS and CDR2 is YFSETQ. Trimming left V 1 base short and J 5 bases short, with 9 bases between. This CDR3 has 13 residues. CDR3 in amino acids: CASSLTGRTEAFF. The CDR3, as DNA: TGCGCCAGCAGCTTGACAGGGCGGACTGAAGCTTTCTTT.

This clonotype was seen only a few times. The chain links TRBV10-3 to TRBJ2-2, with 8 bases aligning to TRBD2. The germline CDR1 and CDR2 sequences are ENHRY and SYGVKD. The CDR3 loop spans 15 amino acids. V lost 6 bases to trimming and J lost 3 bases; unmatched junction nucleotides: 6. CDR3 coding DNA: TGTGCCATCAGGACGGGCGGGGGGTACACCGGGGAGCTGTTTTTT. This gives the protein CAIRTGGGYTGELFF.

Ten or more counts support this clonotype. V and J are TRBV20-1 and TRBJ2-5, with D uncertain. Germline CDR1 and CDR2: DFQATT and SNEGSKA (reference sequence). The CDR3 consists of 13 residues. Between the trimmed V and J ends, which lost 6 bases and 5 bases, there was a span of 16 bases. The chain's CDR3 is CSALDPRSETQYF. The CDR3 DNA reads as TGCAGTGCATTGGACCCACGATCCGAGACCCAGTACTTC.

This clonotype has ten or more counts. The chain carries TRBV5-1 and TRBJ2-3; D unclear. V lost 0 bases and J 1 base, leaving 12 bases between the germline ends. Germline values: CDR1 SGHRS, CDR2 YFSETQ. The CDR3 consists of 16 residues. CDR3 sequence (DNA): TGCGCCAGCAGCTTGGATTCGGGTTTGGGCACAGATACGCAGTATTTT. Its protein product is CASSLDSGLGTDTQYF.

The V call is TRBV29-1, the J call TRBJ2-6; D is ambiguous. The ends were cut back, 5 bases at V and 1 base at J, with 18 bases in the middle. The length of the CDR3 is 17 residues. Germline V gene sequence: CDR1 SQVTM, CDR2 ANQGSEA. CDR3 loop: CSVLRTPRASGANVLTF. CDR3 DNA: TGCAGCGTTCTCAGAACTCCCCGCGCTTCTGGGGCCAACGTCCTGACTTTC. Combining the CDR3 with reference TRBV29-1 and TRBJ2-6 gives the whole variable domain SAVISQKPSRDICQRGTSLTIQCQVDSQVTMMFWYRQQPGQSLTLIATANQGSEATYESGFVIDKFPISRPNLTFSTLTVSNMSPEDSSIYLCSVLRTPRASGANVLTFGAGSRLTVL.

This clonotype was counted a few times. The rearrangement joins TRBV4-1 to TRBJ2-5; D assignment may be TRBD1 or TRBD2 (5 bases each). This CDR3 contains 13 residues. V lost 3 bases, J lost 4 bases, and 9 bases lay in between. Germline CDR1 and CDR2: MGHRA and YSYEKL. As DNA, the CDR3 is TGCGCCAGCAGCCACATTGGGGGAGAGACCCAGTACTTC. Amino acids: CASSHIGGETQYF.